This TCR beta chain was found in a study of cytomegalovirus exposure and HLA in healthy donors. Libraries were prepared by immunoSEQ multiplex PCR; TCRdb keeps only in-frame clonotypes and omits some of them. The sample shows some 170,000 clones, 85% to 90% of them seen only once. Overall study results and limits: Many donors shared some public TCRs, even though most TCR sequences were rare. TCR beta chains numbering more than 150 were designated cytomegalovirus-associated. Through in vitro validation, three CMV-associated chains were shown to be specific for CMV antigens. Cytomegalovirus status, reportedly, was diagnosed with high specificity and sensitivity by the classifier.

Concerning this clone itself: The target antigen is unknown.

Germline CDR1 SGHTA, CDR2 FQGTGA. This CDR3 has 16 amino acids. The V and J ends lost 0 bases and 2 bases, in that order; junction bases with no gene match: 7. This chain joins TRBV7-3 and TRBJ2-7; TRBD2 aligns across 7 bases. The clonotype comes from a man aged 18 to 30 in good health and CMV-seropositive. Sample: PBMCs. Written as DNA, the CDR3 is TGTGCCAGCAGCTTAACTGGCGGGAGTGGCACCTACGAGCAGTACTTC. The encoded protein is CASSLTGGSGTYEQYF.